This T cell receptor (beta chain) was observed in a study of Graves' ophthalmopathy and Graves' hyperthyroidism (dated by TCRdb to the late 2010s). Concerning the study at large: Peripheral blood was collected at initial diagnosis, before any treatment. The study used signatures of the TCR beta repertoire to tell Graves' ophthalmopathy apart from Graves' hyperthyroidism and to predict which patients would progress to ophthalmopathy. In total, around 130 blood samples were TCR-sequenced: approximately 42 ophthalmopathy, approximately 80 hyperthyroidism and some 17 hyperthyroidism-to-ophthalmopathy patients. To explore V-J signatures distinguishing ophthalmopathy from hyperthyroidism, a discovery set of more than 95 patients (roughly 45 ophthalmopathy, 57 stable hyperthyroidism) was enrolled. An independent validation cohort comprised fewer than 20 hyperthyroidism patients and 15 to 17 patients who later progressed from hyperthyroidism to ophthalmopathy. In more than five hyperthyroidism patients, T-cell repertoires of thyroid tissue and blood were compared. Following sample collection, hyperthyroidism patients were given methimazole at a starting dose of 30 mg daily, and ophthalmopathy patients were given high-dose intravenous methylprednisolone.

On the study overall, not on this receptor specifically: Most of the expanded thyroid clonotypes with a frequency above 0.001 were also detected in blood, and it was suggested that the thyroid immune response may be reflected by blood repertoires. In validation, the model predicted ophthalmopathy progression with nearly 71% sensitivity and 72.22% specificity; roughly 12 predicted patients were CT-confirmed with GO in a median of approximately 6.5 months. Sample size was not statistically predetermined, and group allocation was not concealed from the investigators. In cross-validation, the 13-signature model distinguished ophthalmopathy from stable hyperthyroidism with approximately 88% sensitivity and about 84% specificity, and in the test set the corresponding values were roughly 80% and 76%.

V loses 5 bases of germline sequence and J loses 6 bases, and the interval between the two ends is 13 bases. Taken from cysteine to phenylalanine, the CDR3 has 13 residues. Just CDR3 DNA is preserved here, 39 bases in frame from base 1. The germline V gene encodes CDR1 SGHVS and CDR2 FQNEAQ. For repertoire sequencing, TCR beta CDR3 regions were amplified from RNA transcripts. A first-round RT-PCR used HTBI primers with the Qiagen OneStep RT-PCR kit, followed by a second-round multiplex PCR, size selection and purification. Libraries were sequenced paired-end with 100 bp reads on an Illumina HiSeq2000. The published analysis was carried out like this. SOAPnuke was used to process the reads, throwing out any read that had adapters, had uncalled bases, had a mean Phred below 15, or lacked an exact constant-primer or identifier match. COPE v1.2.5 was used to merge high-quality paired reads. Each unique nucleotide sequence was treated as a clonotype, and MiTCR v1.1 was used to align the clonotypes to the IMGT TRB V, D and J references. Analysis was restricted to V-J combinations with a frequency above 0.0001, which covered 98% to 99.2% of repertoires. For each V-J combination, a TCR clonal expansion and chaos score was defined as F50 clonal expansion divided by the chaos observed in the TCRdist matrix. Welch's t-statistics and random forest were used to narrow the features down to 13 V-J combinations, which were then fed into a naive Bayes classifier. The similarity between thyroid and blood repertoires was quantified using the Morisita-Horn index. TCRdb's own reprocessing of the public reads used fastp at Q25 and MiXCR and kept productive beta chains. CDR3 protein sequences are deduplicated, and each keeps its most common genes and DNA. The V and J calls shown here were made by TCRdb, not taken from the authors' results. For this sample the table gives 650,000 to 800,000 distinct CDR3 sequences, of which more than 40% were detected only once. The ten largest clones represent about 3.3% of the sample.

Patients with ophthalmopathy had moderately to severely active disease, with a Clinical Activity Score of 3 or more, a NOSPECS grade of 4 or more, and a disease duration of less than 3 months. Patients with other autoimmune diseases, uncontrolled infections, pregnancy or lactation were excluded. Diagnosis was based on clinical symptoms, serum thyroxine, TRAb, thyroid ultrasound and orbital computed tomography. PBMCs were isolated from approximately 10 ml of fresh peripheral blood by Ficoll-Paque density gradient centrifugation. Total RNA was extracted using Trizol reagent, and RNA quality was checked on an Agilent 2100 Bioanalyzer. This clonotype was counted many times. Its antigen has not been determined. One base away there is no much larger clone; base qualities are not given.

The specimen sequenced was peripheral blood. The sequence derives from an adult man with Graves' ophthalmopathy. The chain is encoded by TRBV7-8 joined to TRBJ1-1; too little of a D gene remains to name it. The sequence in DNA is TGTGCCAGCAGCATAACCTCCCGGCCTGAAGCTTTCTTT. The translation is CASSITSRPEAFF.